The clone carrying this T cell receptor beta chain was recorded once. Its antigen is as yet unknown. The data were obtained in a study of cytotoxic CD8 clonotypes in ibrutinib-treated CLL. Whole-study results and caveats: The clonality went up when patients responded to ibrutinib and dropped back toward baseline at progression.

Trimming removed 0 bases at V and 8 bases at J, with 16 bases between. The CDR3 runs 15 residues. Germline assignment: CDR1 GTSNPN and CDR2 SVGIG (reference sequence). Some clones are missing from TCRdb's copy, which holds only in-frame ones; the method was immunoSEQ multiplex PCR. The data hold about 120,000 clones, with about 50% observed a single time. The genes are TRBV30 and TRBJ1-4; D is unresolved. This TCR was sampled from a human donor with chronic lymphocytic leukemia. The starting material was PBMCs, obtained after 24 months of ibrutinib treatment. In nucleotides, the CDR3 is TGTGCCTGGAGTGTACGAGGAGGGAGGAAGGAAAAACTGTTTTTT. It specifies CAWSVRGGRKEKLFF. Variable domain in full (rest from reference TRBV30 and TRBJ1-4): SQTIHQWPATLVQPVGSPLSLECTVEGTSNPNLYWYRQAAGRGLQLLFYSVGIGQISSEVPQNLSASRPQDRQFILSSKKLLLSDSGFYLCAWSVRGGRKEKLFFGSGTQLSVL.